This passage covers 10 T cell receptor beta chains from one sample sequenced in a study of graft-versus-host responses after intestinal transplantation. These receptors have no known antigen. Sequencing was performed with immunoSEQ multiplex PCR; in TCRdb, only in-frame clones are kept and a portion is missing. The table shows 80,000 to 100,000 clones, with about 89% occurring only once. The specimen comprised unstimulated CD4+ T cells sorted from spleen or lymph node cells, sampled before intestinal transplant. Receptors were obtained from a human donor who received an intestinal transplant.

The rearrangement uses TRBV5-1 and TRBJ1-1; D is unclear. V lost 5 bases to trimming and J lost 0 bases, with 8 bases between them. The CDR3 has 13 amino acids. The germline CDR1 and CDR2 sequences are SGHRS and YFSETQ. CDR3 sequence: CASSRVMNTEAFF. In nucleotides, the CDR3 is TGCGCCAGCAGTCGGGTGATGAACACTGAAGCTTTCTTT.

V gene TRBV25-1 combines with J gene TRBJ2-7; weak D call: TRBD2 (5 bases). The CDR3 sequence is 14 residues long. The V end lost 3 bases, the J end lost 3 bases, and 12 bases lay between the germline ends. Germline CDR1 reads MGHDK; CDR2 reads SYGVNS. CDR3 sequence (DNA): TGTGCCAGCAGTGACCCGGGAAGAGGCTACGAGCAGTACTTC. Encoded protein: CASSDPGRGYEQYF.

The chain carries TRBV20-1 and TRBJ1-1; D gene unclear. The V gene's germline CDR1 is DFQATT and CDR2 SNEGSKA (reference sequence). The CDR3 totals 11 residues. Trimming took 7 bases from V and 1 from J, leaving 7 bases between them. CDR3 amino acids: CSDRGNTEAFF. The CDR3 nucleotides read TGCAGTGATCGGGGGAACACTGAAGCTTTCTTT.

The V call is TRBV18, the J call TRBJ2-7; tentatively, D is TRBD2 (5 bases). This CDR3 is 13 amino acids long. V was cut by 6 bases and J by 2 bases, with 11 bases left in between. Germline assignment: CDR1 KGHSH and CDR2 LQKENI. For the CDR3, the DNA is TGTGCCAGCTCCCGGGAACAGACCTACGAGCAGTACTTC. It specifies CASSREQTYEQYF.

The gene calls are TRBV7-2 and TRBJ2-1; 9 nucleotides agree with TRBD2. V shed 4 bases, J shed 4 bases, and the junction held 5 bases outside the gene matches. The CDR3 has 15 amino acids. CDR1 and CDR2 from the germline V gene are SGHTA and FQGNSA. The CDR3, as DNA: TGTGCCAGCAGCTCTAGCGGGGCCAGATACAATGAGCAGTTCTTC. Translating it yields CASSSSGARYNEQFF.

This sequence joins TRBV19 and TRBJ2-3; TRBD2 agrees at 10 bases. The V gene end was trimmed by 1 base and the J gene end by 5 bases; junction bases not matched to a gene: 9. The CDR3 length is 17 residues. Germline V lookup: CDR1 LNHDA, CDR2 SQIVND (reference sequence). In nucleotides, the CDR3 is TGTGCCAGTAGTATAGCCCCAAGCGGGGGGGCGAGAGATACGCAGTATTTT. It specifies CASSIAPSGGARDTQYF.

The V gene is TRBV28, the J gene TRBJ2-5; 9 nucleotides match TRBD1. The CDR3 contains 16 residues. Trimming at V came to 2 bases and at J to 4 bases, leaving 8 bases not matched to a gene. CDR1 is MDHEN, CDR2 SYDVKM, per germline. In DNA form, the CDR3 reads TGTGCCAGCAGTTTAGGGGTACAGGGGGCCTTAGAGACCCAGTACTTC. Translated, it gives CASSLGVQGALETQYF.

This clone has only a few counts. The CDR3 reads CASSNLGLSRDRPIEQYF. The CDR3 DNA sequence: TGTGCCAGCAGTAACTTGGGTCTATCCCGGGACAGGCCGATAGAGCAGTACTTC. V is TRBV28 and J is TRBJ2-7, with TRBD1 identical over 8 bases. CDR1 and CDR2 from the germline V gene are MDHEN and SYDVKM. The CDR3 has 18 amino acids. V trimming: 5 bases; J trimming: 7 bases; junction bases outside the gene matches: 22.

V usage is TRBV30 and J usage is TRBJ2-3; possible D gene TRBD1, 6 bases. The germline V and J ends were trimmed by 3 bases and 7 bases, with 23 bases remaining between them. This CDR3 comprises 16 residues. Germline V gene lookup returns CDR1 GTSNPN and CDR2 SVGIG (reference sequence). Here the CDR3 DNA reads TGTGCCTGGAGACACTCCCCTACCCTCAGGGGAAATACGCAGTATTTT. Protein product: CAWRHSPTLRGNTQYF.

The chain is built from TRBV28 and TRBJ2-7, with 9 bases that match TRBD2. CDR1 is MDHEN, CDR2 SYDVKM, per germline. The trim removed 5 bases at V and 3 bases at J, leaving 11 bases unmatched. CDR3 length: 16 amino acids. CDR3 coding DNA: TGTGCCAGCAGTCCCGCGGCGGGTAGCGGGGGCTACGAGCAGTACTTC. Protein sequence: CASSPAAGSGGYEQYF. Looking up the rest from reference TRBV28 and TRBJ2-7 gives the full variable domain: DVKVTQSSRYLVKRTGEKVFLECVQDMDHENMFWYRQDPGLGLRLIYFSYDVKMKEKGDIPEGYSVSREKKERFSLILESASTNQTSMYLCASSPAAGSGGYEQYFGPGTRLTVT.